The rows below give T cell receptor beta chains drawn from one sample of a study of cytomegalovirus exposure and HLA in healthy donors. The protocol was immunoSEQ multiplex PCR, while the TCRdb copy is restricted to in-frame clones and leaves out a portion. The table records 85,000 to 90,000 clones, 85% of them present only once. The specimen was PBMCs. These receptors were collected from a man aged 35-49 years in good health and CMV-seropositive. The CDR3 runs from the conserved cysteine through the conserved F or W. The D gene is left open where the match is weak. Not every row has a clone size; where given, it reads once, few, many or a size class.

d_gene	v_gene	abundance	j_gene	CDR3nt	CDR3aa
-	TRBV5-1	-	TRBJ2-7	TGCGCCAGCAGTGGGGCTAGGGGATGCGAGCAGTACTTC	CASSGARGCEQYF
-	TRBV19	few	TRBJ2-5	TGTGCCAGTAGTATCGAGGGCAGGGGAGAGACCCAGTACTTC	CASSIEGRGETQYF
-	TRBV21-1	-	TRBJ2-5	TGTGCCAGCAGCTGCCAGGGACTAGCAAGGGAGACCCAGTACTTC	CASSCQGLARETQYF
TRBD2	TRBV10-1	-	TRBJ2-1	TGCGCCAGCAGTGAGTCAGGACTAGCGGGACACAATGAGCAGTTCTTC	CASSESGLAGHNEQFF
TRBD1	TRBV10-2	-	TRBJ2-7	TGCGCCAGCAGTATTGGACAGGGCCACGAGCAGTACTTC	CASSIGQGHEQYF
TRBD2	TRBV15	-	TRBJ2-1	TGTGCCACCAGCAGAGATCTAACTAGCGGGGCTTACAATGAGCAGTTCTTC	CATSRDLTSGAYNEQFF
TRBD1	TRBV11-2	-	TRBJ2-7	TGTGCCAGCAGCTCGATCCCGGGACAGGGTTGTCCCTTC	CASSSIPGQGCPF
TRBD2	TRBV14	-	TRBJ2-5	TGTGCCAGCAGCCAAGATCCGACTAGCGGGAGCTTGAAAGAGACCCAGTACTTC	CASSQDPTSGSLKETQYF
TRBD1	TRBV7-8	many	TRBJ2-7	TGTGCCAGCAGCTTAGGTCGACAGGGCCGCTCCTACGAGCAGTACTTC	CASSLGRQGRSYEQYF
-	TRBV25-1	once	TRBJ2-5	TGTGCCAGCAGTTCGCGACAGCGCCAAGAGACCCAGTACTTC	CASSSRQRQETQYF
TRBD2	TRBV11-3	-	TRBJ2-5	TGTGCCAGCAGCCCGGGACTAGCGGGGGGGCTAGAGACCCAGTACTTC	CASSPGLAGGLETQYF
TRBD2	TRBV7-2	few	TRBJ2-7	TGTGCCAGCAGCCCCGAGGGCAGCGGGAGTCTATACGAGCAGTACTTC	CASSPEGSGSLYEQYF
TRBD2	TRBV6-5	-	TRBJ2-1	TGTGCCAGCAGTTCCTCTAGCGGGAGATGGAATGAGCAGTTCTTC	CASSSSSGRWNEQFF
-	TRBV18	-	TRBJ2-5	TGTGCCAGCTCACCACCGGGGGCCGAGCTCGGGACCCAGTACTTC	CASSPPGAELGTQYF
-	TRBV29-1	-	TRBJ2-4	TGCAGCGTTGCCTTGACTCAAAACATTCAGTACTTC	CSVALTQNIQYF
-	TRBV7-2	-	TRBJ1-4	TGTGCCAGCAGCTTAGCGGCGGGTTTTAATGAAAAACTGTTTTTT	CASSLAAGFNEKLFF
-	TRBV28	-	TRBJ1-5	TGTGCCAGCAGTTCGACAGTCAATCAGCCCCAGCATTTT	CASSSTVNQPQHF
-	TRBV11-1	-	TRBJ2-7	TGTGCCAGCAGCCCAAACGGATTAGCCTCCTACGAGCAGTACTTC	CASSPNGLASYEQYF
TRBD1	TRBV5-1	-	TRBJ1-3	TGCGCCAGCAGCTTAGGACAGGGTGGCTCTGGAAACACCATATATTTT	CASSLGQGGSGNTIYF
-	TRBV15	few	TRBJ2-5	TGTGCCACCAGCAACCAATGGGCGCGAGAGACCCAGTACTTC	CATSNQWARETQYF
TRBD2	TRBV5-6	once	TRBJ2-1	TGTGCCAGCAGCAGGCCCGATAGCGGGGGGTATTTGGATGAGCAGTTCTTC	CASSRPDSGGYLDEQFF
-	TRBV6-6	-	TRBJ2-1	TGTGCCAGCAGTCCTGGACTGGGCTCCTACAATGAGCAGTTCTTC	CASSPGLGSYNEQFF
TRBD2	TRBV11-2	-	TRBJ2-3	TGTGCCAGCAGCTTAGCGGTTCCTAGCGGGGGGGCGGGGAATACGCAGTATTTT	CASSLAVPSGGAGNTQYF
-	TRBV7-2	-	TRBJ1-1	TGTGCCAGCAGCTTAGGGTTTAGGAACACTGAAGCTTTCTTT	CASSLGFRNTEAFF
TRBD2	TRBV27	once	TRBJ2-7	TGTGCCAGCAGTCGGGAGGGTCAGGGGCCTACCTACGAGCAGTACTTC	CASSREGQGPTYEQYF
TRBD2	TRBV11-2	-	TRBJ2-1	TGTGCCAGCAGCAAGACTAGCGGGGGGTCCTACAATGAGCAGTTCTTC	CASSKTSGGSYNEQFF
TRBD2	TRBV9	once	TRBJ2-5	TGTGCCAGCAGCGCCACTAGCGGGGGGACACAGGCCCAGTACTTC	CASSATSGGTQAQYF
TRBD2	TRBV6-6	-	TRBJ2-1	TGTGCCAGCAGTTACGGGACTAGCGGTTACAATGAGCAGTTCTTC	CASSYGTSGYNEQFF
-	TRBV7-8	-	TRBJ1-3	TGTGCCAGCGCTAGGACTCAAGGAAACACCATATATTTT	CASARTQGNTIYF
-	TRBV27	-	TRBJ2-3	TGTGCCAGCAGCGAAACTCTCATCGGGGGCACAGATACGCAGTATTTT	CASSETLIGGTDTQYF
-	TRBV5-4	-	TRBJ2-7	TGTGCCAGCAGCGACCCGGGACACATATACGAGCAGTACTTC	CASSDPGHIYEQYF
TRBD1	TRBV11-3	few	TRBJ2-5	TGTGCCAGCAGCGCCCGGGACAGGGCCCAGGAGACCCAGTACTTC	CASSARDRAQETQYF
TRBD2	TRBV7-3	-	TRBJ2-7	TGTGCCAGCAGCTCCACGGGACTATCAGCCGAGCAGTACTTC	CASSSTGLSAEQYF
TRBD1	TRBV2	-	TRBJ2-1	TGTGCCAGCAGTGGCCCAACGGGGACAGGGGGTTTCCCCCCCAGCTCCTACAATGAGCAGTTCTTC	CASSGPTGTGGFPPSSYNEQFF
-	TRBV20-1	-	TRBJ2-7	TGCAGTGCTAGGTTCGACGAGCAGTACTTC	CSARFDEQYF
TRBD1	TRBV5-5	-	TRBJ1-3	TGTGCCAGCAGCCACGGACAGGCGTCTGGAAACACCATATATTTT	CASSHGQASGNTIYF
TRBD2	TRBV19	few	TRBJ2-3	TGTGCCAGTAGTATCGAAACTAGCGGGGGACCAGGCACAGATACGCAGTATTTT	CASSIETSGGPGTDTQYF
TRBD1	TRBV15	-	TRBJ1-2	TGTGCCGCCAGCAGAGACAGGGTTGGCTACACCTTC	CAASRDRVGYTF
-	TRBV11-2	once	TRBJ2-3	TGTGCCAGCAGCCCTGAGGGTTTCACAGATACGCAGTATTTT	CASSPEGFTDTQYF
-	TRBV30	-	TRBJ1-6	TGTGCCTGGATCCCCAGGGGCAGGGGTTCACCCCTCCACTTT	CAWIPRGRGSPLHF
-	TRBV6-4	-	TRBJ1-3	TGTGCCAGCAGTGACTCGACTAACCCTCGCCGTGTCCTGATGGGCGGAAACACCATATATTTT	CASSDSTNPRRVLMGGNTIYF
TRBD1	TRBV28	-	TRBJ2-7	TGTGCCAGCAGGGGACAGGGGCGGGTTTACGAGCAGTACTTC	CASRGQGRVYEQYF
-	TRBV6-1	-	TRBJ1-1	TGTGCCAGGCCTAAGAAGAGGCAGGGTGACACTGAAGCTTTCTTT	CARPKKRQGDTEAFF
TRBD1	TRBV5-1	-	TRBJ2-2	TGCGCCAGCAGCTCTGACAGGGGCCAGAACACCGGGGAGCTGTTTTTT	CASSSDRGQNTGELFF
-	TRBV18	-	TRBJ2-3	TGTGCCAGCTCCGAACTGGGCACAGATACGCAGTATTTT	CASSELGTDTQYF
TRBD2	TRBV9	-	TRBJ2-1	TGTGCCAGCAGCGTGAATAGCGGGGCCCGCGGCAATGAGCAGTTCTTC	CASSVNSGARGNEQFF
TRBD1	TRBV6-6	-	TRBJ2-5	TGTGCCAGCAGCCAGGGGGCTTTAGAGGAGACCCAGTACTTC	CASSQGALEETQYF
-	TRBV5-5	once	TRBJ2-7	TGTGCCAGCAGCTTGGAGTCACAATACGAGCAGTACTTC	CASSLESQYEQYF
-	TRBV27	-	TRBJ2-6	TGTGCCAGCGGCCAACAGACGTCAAGCTCTGGGGCCAACGTCCTGACTTTC	CASGQQTSSSGANVLTF
TRBD1	TRBV28	-	TRBJ2-1	TGTGCCAGCAAACCCGGGACAGGGGCGTACAATGAGCAGTTCTTC	CASKPGTGAYNEQFF
-	TRBV10-3	-	TRBJ2-7	TGTGCCATCAGTGTAGGGGGACTATCAGGGTACGAGCAGTACTTC	CAISVGGLSGYEQYF
TRBD2	TRBV14	-	TRBJ2-7	TGTGCCAGCAGCCAAGATCGGCCGGGGACTAGCGGGGTCTACGAGCAGTACTTC	CASSQDRPGTSGVYEQYF
TRBD2	TRBV7-9	-	TRBJ2-1	TGTGCCAGCAGCTTAGCGGGAGGGCCCAATGAGCAGTTCTTC	CASSLAGGPNEQFF
TRBD2	TRBV15	-	TRBJ2-3	TGTGCCACCAGCAGAGGAGCGGTGATTAGCGGGAGTCTGGGTAGCACAGATACGCAGTATTTT	CATSRGAVISGSLGSTDTQYF
-	TRBV5-4	-	TRBJ1-1	TGTGCCAGCAGACCAAACCAGGAAGTGATGGGTGAAGCTTTCTTT	CASRPNQEVMGEAFF
-	TRBV30	-	TRBJ1-3	TGTGCCTGGAGTGTAACCCGGGGTAGCCCCTCTGGAAACACCATATATTTT	CAWSVTRGSPSGNTIYF
TRBD1	TRBV5-1	-	TRBJ1-4	TGCGCCAGCACCCAGGGGGGTGCAACTAATGAAAAACTGTTTTTT	CASTQGGATNEKLFF
-	TRBV5-1	few	TRBJ2-6	TGCGCCAGCAGCTGGCCCAGGGTCTCTGGGGCCAACGTCCTGACTTTC	CASSWPRVSGANVLTF
TRBD1	TRBV7-9	-	TRBJ2-1	TGTTCCAGCAGGCCTCGAAGACAGGGTATGGTCAATGAGCAGTTCTTC	CSSRPRRQGMVNEQFF